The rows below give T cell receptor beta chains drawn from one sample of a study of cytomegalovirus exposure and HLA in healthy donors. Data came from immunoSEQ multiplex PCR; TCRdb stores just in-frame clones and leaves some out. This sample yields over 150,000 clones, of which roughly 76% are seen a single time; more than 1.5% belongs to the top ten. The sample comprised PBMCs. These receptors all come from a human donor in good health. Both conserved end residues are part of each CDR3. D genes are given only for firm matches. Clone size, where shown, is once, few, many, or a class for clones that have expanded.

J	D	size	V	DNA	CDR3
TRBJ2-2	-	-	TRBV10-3	TGTGCCATCAGGAAGACAGGCGACACCGGGGAGCTGTTTTTT	CAIRKTGDTGELFF
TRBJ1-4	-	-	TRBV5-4	TGTGCCAGCAGCCCGGGGGACGGAAACGCTAGGAAACTGTTTTTT	CASSPGDGNARKLFF
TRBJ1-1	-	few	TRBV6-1	TGTGCCAGCAGTTTTACATCCTCGAACACTGAAGCTTTCTTT	CASSFTSSNTEAFF
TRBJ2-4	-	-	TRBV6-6	TGTGCCAGCAGTCCCTCAGGGAACAAAAACATTCAGTACTTC	CASSPSGNKNIQYF
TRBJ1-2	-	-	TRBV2	TGTGCCAGCAGTGAATTAGCCAGGGCCGGCTATGGCTACACCTTC	CASSELARAGYGYTF
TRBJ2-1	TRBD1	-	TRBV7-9	TGTGCCAGCCAGACAGGGAACAATGAGCAGTTCTTC	CASQTGNNEQFF
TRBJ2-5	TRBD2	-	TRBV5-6	TGTGCCAGCAGCTTGGATAGCGGGGGGGCCGAGACCCAGTACTTC	CASSLDSGGAETQYF
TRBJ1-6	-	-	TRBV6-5	TGTGCCAGCAGTCGCTACAGGGTTCTCTATTCACCCCTCCACTTT	CASSRYRVLYSPLHF
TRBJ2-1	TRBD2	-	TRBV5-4	TGTGCCAGCAGCTTGGCTAGCGGGGTTACTGAGCAGTTCTTC	CASSLASGVTEQFF
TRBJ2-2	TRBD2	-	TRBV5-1	TGCGCCAGCAGCCTGTTGGCGGGGGGGCAAGGTACCGGGGAGCTGTTTTTT	CASSLLAGGQGTGELFF
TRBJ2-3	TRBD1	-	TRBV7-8	TGTGCCAGCAGCTTGCGCGTAGGGGGCTCGGATACGCAGTATTTT	CASSLRVGGSDTQYF
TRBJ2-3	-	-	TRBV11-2	TGTGCCAGCAGCTTAGTAAGCACAGATACGCAGTATTTT	CASSLVSTDTQYF
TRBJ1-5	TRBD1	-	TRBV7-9	TGTGCCAGCAGCTTCGGGGACAGGGGGTTTCACCAGCCCCAGCATTTT	CASSFGDRGFHQPQHF
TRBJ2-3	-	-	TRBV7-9	TGTGCCAGCAGCTTAGCGGGGGCGAGCACAGATACGCAGTATTTT	CASSLAGASTDTQYF